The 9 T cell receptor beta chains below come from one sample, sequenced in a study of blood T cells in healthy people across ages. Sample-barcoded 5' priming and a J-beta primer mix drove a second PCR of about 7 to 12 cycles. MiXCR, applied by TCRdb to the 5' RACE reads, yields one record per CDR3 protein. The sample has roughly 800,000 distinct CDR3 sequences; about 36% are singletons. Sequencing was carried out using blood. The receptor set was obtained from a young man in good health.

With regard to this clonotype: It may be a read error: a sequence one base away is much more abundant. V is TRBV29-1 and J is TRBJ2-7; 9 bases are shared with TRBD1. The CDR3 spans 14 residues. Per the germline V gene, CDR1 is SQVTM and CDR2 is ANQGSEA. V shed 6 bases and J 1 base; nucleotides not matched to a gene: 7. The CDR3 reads CSVGGGQGSYEQYF. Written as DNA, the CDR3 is TGCAGCGTCGGCGGGGGACAGGGATCCTACGAGCAGTACTTC.

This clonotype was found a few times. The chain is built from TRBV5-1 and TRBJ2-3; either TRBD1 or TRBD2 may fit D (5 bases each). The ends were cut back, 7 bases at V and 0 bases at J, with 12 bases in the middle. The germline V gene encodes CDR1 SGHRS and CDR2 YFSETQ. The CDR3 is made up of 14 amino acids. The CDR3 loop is CASGAGSSTDTQYF. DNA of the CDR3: TGCGCCAGCGGGGCGGGCAGCAGCACAGATACGCAGTATTTT. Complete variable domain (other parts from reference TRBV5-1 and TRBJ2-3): KAGVTQTPRYLIKTRGQQVTLSCSPISGHRSVSWYQQTPGQGLQFLFEYFSETQRNKGNFPGRFSGRQFSNSRSEMNVSTLELGDSALYLCASGAGSSTDTQYFGPGTRLTVL.

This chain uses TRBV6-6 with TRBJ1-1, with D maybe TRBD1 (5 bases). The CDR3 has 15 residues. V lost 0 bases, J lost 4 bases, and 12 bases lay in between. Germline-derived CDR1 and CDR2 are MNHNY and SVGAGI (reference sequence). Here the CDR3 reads CASSYSGGVGTEAFF. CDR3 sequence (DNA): TGTGCCAGCAGTTACTCGGGGGGAGTAGGCACTGAAGCTTTCTTT.

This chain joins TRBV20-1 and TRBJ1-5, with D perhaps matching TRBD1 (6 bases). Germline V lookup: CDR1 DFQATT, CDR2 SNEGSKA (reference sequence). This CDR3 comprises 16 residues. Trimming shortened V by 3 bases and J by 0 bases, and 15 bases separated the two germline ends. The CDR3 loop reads CSASGTNFYSNQPQHF. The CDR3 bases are TGCAGTGCTAGCGGGACAAACTTTTATAGCAATCAGCCCCAGCATTTT.

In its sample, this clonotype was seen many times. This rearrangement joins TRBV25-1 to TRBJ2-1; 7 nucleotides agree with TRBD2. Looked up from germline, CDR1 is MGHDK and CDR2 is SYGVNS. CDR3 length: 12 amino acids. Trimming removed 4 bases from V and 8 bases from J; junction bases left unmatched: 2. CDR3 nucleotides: TGTGCCAGCAGTGCTGGGAGGGATGAGCAGTTCTTC. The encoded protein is CASSAGRDEQFF. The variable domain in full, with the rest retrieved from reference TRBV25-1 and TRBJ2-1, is EADIYQTPRYLVIGTGKKITLECSQTMGHDKMYWYQQDPGMELHLIHYSYGVNSTEKGDLSSESTVSRIRTEHFPLTLESARPSHTSQYLCASSAGRDEQFFGPGTRLTVL.

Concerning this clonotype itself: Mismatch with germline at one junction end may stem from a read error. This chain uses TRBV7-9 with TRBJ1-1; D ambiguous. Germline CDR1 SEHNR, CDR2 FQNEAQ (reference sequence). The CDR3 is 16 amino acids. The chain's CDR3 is CASSLVRFSSVTEASF. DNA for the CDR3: TGTGCCAGCAGCTTAGTGCGGTTCAGCTCGGTCACTGAAGCTTCCTTT. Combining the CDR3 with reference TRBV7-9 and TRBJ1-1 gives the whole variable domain DTGVSQNPRHKITKRGQNVTFRCDPISEHNRLYWYRQTLGQGPEFLTYFQNEAQLEKSRLLSDRFSAERPKGSFSTLEIQRTEQGDSAMYLCASSLVRFSSVTEASFGQGTRLTVV.

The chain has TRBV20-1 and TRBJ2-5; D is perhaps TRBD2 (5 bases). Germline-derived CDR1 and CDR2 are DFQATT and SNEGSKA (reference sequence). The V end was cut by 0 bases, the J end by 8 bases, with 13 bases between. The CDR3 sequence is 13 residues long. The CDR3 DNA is TGCAGTGCTAGAGAGGCTCTAGGAGGCACCCAGTACTTC. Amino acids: CSAREALGGTQYF.

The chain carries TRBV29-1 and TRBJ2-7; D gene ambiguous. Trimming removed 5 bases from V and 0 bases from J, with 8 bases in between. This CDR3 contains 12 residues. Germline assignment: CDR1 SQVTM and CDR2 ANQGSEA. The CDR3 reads CSVKESSYEQYF. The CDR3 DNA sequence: TGCAGCGTTAAGGAGTCCTCCTACGAGCAGTACTTC.

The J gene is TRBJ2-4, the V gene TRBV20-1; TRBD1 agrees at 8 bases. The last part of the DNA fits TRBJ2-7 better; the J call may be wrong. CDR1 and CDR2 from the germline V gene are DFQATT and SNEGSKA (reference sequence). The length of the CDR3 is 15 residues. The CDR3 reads CSAREPRTGIHEQYF. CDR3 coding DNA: TGCAGTGCTAGAGAGCCCAGGACAGGGATCCACGAGCAGTACTTC.